This entry features one TCR beta chain sequence. V was pared by 5 bases and J by 8 bases, with 15 bases between. CDR1 is MGHRA, CDR2 YSYEKL, per germline. The CDR3 has 13 residues. TCRdb keeps only in-frame clones here, not all; method: immunoSEQ multiplex PCR. The sample has tens of thousands of clones; more than 80% are singletons. These data are taken from a study of blood T cell repertoires in COVID-19. The J gene is TRBJ1-2, the V gene TRBV4-1, with D unclear. Material: peripheral blood. The TCR comes from a human donor in a cohort sampled during active COVID-19. The CDR3 here is CASSKGVPGGYTF. The CDR3 bases are TGCGCCAGCAGCAAAGGTGTTCCGGGGGGCTACACCTTC.